The source of this T cell receptor (beta chain) is a study of PD-L1 blockade in urothelial cancer. Across the study: Analyses were performed on blood at 3 weeks after treatment start (the second dose) and at 6 weeks. Specimens of blood held a median count of about 150,000 T cells.

The authors spiked synthetic TCR analog templates into each PCR. The data were produced by immunoSEQ multiplex PCR, yet TCRdb's version contains in-frame clones alone and is incomplete. This sample carries about 110,000 clones, around 85% of them seen once, and the ten largest clones take 2% to 2.5%. Trimming took off 1 base at V and 1 base at J, with 7 bases between the two ends. There are 14 residues in the CDR3. CDR1 and CDR2 from the germline V gene are LNHDA and SQIVND (reference sequence). In regard to this clone: What it binds is unknown.

Whole-study results and caveats: It was durable-benefit patients whose tumor-associated blood clones expanded more at 3 weeks.

The input for sequencing was PBMCs, taken around atezolizumab (anti-PD-L1) treatment. This chain joins TRBV19 and TRBJ1-1; D remains unclear. The sequence derives from a man aged 45-65 years with urothelial cancer. The CDR3 DNA is TGTGCCAGTAGTATAGTTAGCGAGAACACTGAAGCTTTCTTT. The encoded protein is CASSIVSENTEAFF.